This T cell receptor beta chain was retrieved from a study of blood T cell repertoires in COVID-19. About the research overall: The United States, Italy and Spain were the sources of the acute and convalescent COVID-19 samples. PBMCs, B-cell-depleted T cells, or T cells were the source of the cDNA or gDNA that made up the material.

Between the trimmed V and J ends, which lost 7 bases and 5 bases, there was a span of 11 bases. The germline V gene has CDR1 SNHLY and CDR2 FYNNEI. The CDR3 is 12 amino acids. Study processing details: Quantification of nucleated cells was approximated via reference gene primer amplification. The method was immunoSEQ multiplex PCR; TCRdb's version includes in-frame clones alone and lacks a portion of them. Clonal size and the V and J genes are those of that table, whereas D and trimming came from the DNA. Found here are hundreds of thousands of clones, 90% of them singletons; the top ten hold under 0.3%.

The V call is TRBV2, the J call TRBJ2-5; D not certain. Input material: peripheral blood. The source is a woman under 30 with acute or convalescent COVID-19. In DNA, the CDR3 is TGTGCCAGCACGGGTCTAAGGGAGACCCAGTACTTC. Its protein product is CASTGLRETQYF.